A single sample is the source of the 28 T cell receptor beta chains below, sequenced in a study of blood T cell repertoires in COVID-19. Data came from immunoSEQ multiplex PCR; TCRdb stores just in-frame clones and leaves some out. The sample holds approximately 70,000 clones, 82% seen once. The sample comprised peripheral blood. Receptors were obtained from a woman older than 75 with acute or convalescent COVID-19.

The V gene is TRBV10-3, the J gene TRBJ2-5; maybe TRBD2 (6 bases). There are 12 residues in the CDR3. The ends were cut back, 6 bases at V and 5 bases at J, with 10 bases in the middle. CDR1 is ENHRY and CDR2 is SYGVKD in the germline V gene. CDR3 loop: CAIRGRGETQYF. Written as DNA, the CDR3 is TGTGCCATCAGGGGCCGGGGGGAGACCCAGTACTTC.

The chain carries TRBV28 and TRBJ1-3, with D perhaps TRBD1 (5 bases). The germline V gene encodes CDR1 MDHEN and CDR2 SYDVKM. The V and J ends lost 11 bases and 0 bases respectively, with 11 bases between them. This CDR3 is built from 13 residues. The CDR3 sequence: CACYGGSGNTIYF. The CDR3 nucleotides are TGTGCCTGCTACGGGGGCTCTGGAAACACCATATATTTT.

The chain recombines TRBV5-1 with TRBJ1-1, with TRBD1 matching 7 bases. CDR3 length equals 14 residues. The germline gives CDR1 SGHRS, CDR2 YFSETQ. Losses at the gene ends were 2 bases for V and 5 bases for J; bases not matched to a gene: 6. The DNA of the CDR3 is TGCGCCAGCAGCTTTTGGCAGGGGGAAACTGAAGCTTTCTTT. Its protein is CASSFWQGETEAFF.

The gene calls are TRBV9 and TRBJ2-3, with 7 nucleotides matching TRBD1. The germline gives CDR1 SGDLS, CDR2 YYNGEE. The CDR3 is 12 amino acids. The trim removed 0 bases at V and 8 bases at J, leaving 0 bases unmatched. The CDR3 coding sequence is TGTGCCAGCAGCGTAGCAGGGGGTACGCAGTATTTT. Residues: CASSVAGGTQYF.

This sequence joins TRBV5-4 and TRBJ2-7; 9 bases agree with TRBD2. Germline V gives CDR1 SGHNT, CDR2 YYREEE (reference sequence). The V gene end was trimmed by 1 base and the J gene end by 6 bases; junction bases not matched to a gene: 5. The CDR3 is 14 amino acids. The DNA of the CDR3 is TGTGCCAGCAGCTTGATGGGACTAGCCTTCGAGCAGTACTTC. Translated: CASSLMGLAFEQYF.

The rearrangement joins TRBV19 to TRBJ2-7, with 10 bases that match TRBD1. Germline assignment: CDR1 LNHDA and CDR2 SQIVND (reference sequence). The CDR3 is 15 residues long. The J segment lost 4 bases and the V segment lost 3 bases, leaving 6 bases of the junction unmatched. The CDR3 DNA is TGTGCCAGTAGTATTGTGGGACAGGGGTCATACGAGCAGTACTTC. It yields the protein CASSIVGQGSYEQYF.

The chain is built from TRBV6-2 or TRBV6-3 and TRBJ2-1, with TRBD2 matching over 10 bases. Germline V CDR1 and CDR2: MNHEY, SVGEGT. V trimming: 6 bases; J trimming: 9 bases; junction bases outside the gene matches: 14. The CDR3 length is 16 residues. CDR3 in DNA: TGTGCCAGCAGCCTAGGGGCTAGCGGGAGTTGGGGTGAGCAGTTCTTC. It is translated as CASSLGASGSWGEQFF.

The chain uses TRBV20-1 and TRBJ2-1, with TRBD2 identical over 7 bases. The CDR3 is 11 residues long. V was pared by 7 bases and J by 6 bases, with 3 bases of the junction left unmatched. Per the germline V gene, CDR1 is DFQATT and CDR2 is SNEGSKA (reference sequence). CDR3 amino acids: CSGERGNEQFF. DNA for the CDR3: TGCAGTGGGGAGCGGGGCAATGAGCAGTTCTTC.

The V gene is TRBV30, the J gene TRBJ2-5, with D maybe TRBD2 (6 bases). Trimming left V 2 bases short and J 6 bases short, with 16 bases between. From germline, CDR1 is GTSNPN and CDR2 SVGIG (reference sequence). CDR3 size: 14 residues. CDR3 amino acids: CAWSRWEALKTQYF. Written as DNA, the CDR3 is TGTGCCTGGAGTCGGTGGGAGGCCCTGAAGACCCAGTACTTC.

This clone was detected only a few times. The V gene is TRBV7-2, the J gene TRBJ1-2, with D unresolved. This CDR3 is 15 amino acids long. Trimming took off 1 base at V and 2 bases at J, with 11 bases between the two ends. The germline CDR1 and CDR2 sequences are SGHTA and FQGNSA. The CDR3 bases are TGTGCCAGCAGCTTAGTGACCGCAGGCAACTATGGCTACACCTTC. This gives the protein CASSLVTAGNYGYTF.

This clone was counted once. The chain carries TRBV6-5 and TRBJ1-4; D not certain. The germline gives CDR1 MNHEY, CDR2 SVGAGI. The germline V and J ends were trimmed by 0 bases and 9 bases, with 14 bases remaining between them. This CDR3 has 15 amino acids. In DNA form, the CDR3 reads TGTGCCAGCAGTTACTCGAGTCTCGATAGTCAAAAACTGTTTTTT. As protein: CASSYSSLDSQKLFF.

This clone was counted between two and nine times. V usage is TRBV30 and J usage is TRBJ2-1; tentative D call: TRBD1 (6 bases). Trimming removed 1 base from V and 8 bases from J, with 9 bases in between. Germline values: CDR1 GTSNPN, CDR2 SVGIG (reference sequence). The CDR3 has 12 amino acids. The CDR3 DNA reads as TGTGCCTGGAGTGAACAGGGCCATGAGCAGTTCTTC. This encodes CAWSEQGHEQFF.

CDR3 amino acids: CASSQEIGTANEKLFF. The CDR3 DNA follows: TGTGCCAGCAGCCAAGAAATCGGGACAGCTAATGAAAAACTGTTTTTT. The genes are TRBV3-1 (or the pseudogene TRBV3-2) and TRBJ1-4; 7 bases agree with TRBD1. The CDR3 has 16 residues. Per germline, CDR1 LGHDT and CDR2 YNNKEL (reference sequence). The J segment lost 3 bases and the V segment lost 0 bases, leaving 4 bases of the junction unmatched.

The chain carries TRBV7-9 and TRBJ1-4; maybe TRBD1 (5 bases). The length of the CDR3 is 16 residues. Germline CDR1 reads SEHNR; CDR2 reads FQNEAQ (reference sequence). Trimming cost V 5 bases and J 2 bases, with 15 bases left between them. CDR3 region: CASSPRREGTNEKLFF. As DNA, the CDR3 is TGTGCCAGCAGCCCCAGACGGGAGGGGACTAATGAAAAACTGTTTTTT.

This chain connects TRBV30 to TRBJ1-2; 7 bases fit TRBD1. The CDR3 sequence is 16 residues long. With 0 bases clipped from V and 4 bases from J, the junction kept 11 bases outside the gene matches. Germline-derived CDR1 and CDR2 are GTSNPN and SVGIG (reference sequence). CDR3 amino acids: CAWSVRGPGQSYGYTF. The DNA for the CDR3 is TGTGCCTGGAGTGTTAGAGGACCGGGACAGTCCTATGGCTACACCTTC. Supplemented by reference TRBV30 and TRBJ1-2, the full variable domain reads SQTIHQWPATLVQPVGSPLSLECTVEGTSNPNLYWYRQAAGRGLQLLFYSVGIGQISSEVPQNLSASRPQDRQFILSSKKLLLSDSGFYLCAWSVRGPGQSYGYTFGSGTRLTVV.

The rearrangement uses TRBV2 and TRBJ2-3, with TRBD2 matching 13 bases. The length of the CDR3 is 16 residues. Losses at the gene ends were 6 bases for V and 2 bases for J; bases not matched to a gene: 5. In germline, CDR1 is SNHLY, CDR2 FYNNEI. The CDR3 reads CASRRTSGGITDTQYF. The CDR3 DNA is TGTGCCAGCAGGAGGACTAGCGGGGGAATCACAGATACGCAGTATTTT.

The chain employs TRBV27 and TRBJ1-1; tentative D call: TRBD1 (6 bases). The CDR3 loop spans 14 amino acids. The V gene's germline CDR1 is MNHEY and CDR2 SMNVEV (reference sequence). Between the trimmed V and J ends, which lost 3 bases and 2 bases, there was a span of 10 bases. The CDR3 DNA follows: TGTGCCAGCAGTTTGGTGGGGGCAAACACTGAAGCTTTCTTT. Its translation: CASSLVGANTEAFF.

This clone has a handful of counts. This rearrangement joins TRBV27 to TRBJ1-4, with D maybe TRBD1 (5 bases). The CDR3 contains 15 residues. Germline CDR1 is MNHEY and CDR2 is SMNVEV (reference sequence). Trimming stripped 6 bases from V and 3 bases from J, with 14 bases between. Here the CDR3 DNA reads TGTGCCAGCAGACAAGAGCTAGGGGCTAATGAAAAACTGTTTTTT. This codes for CASRQELGANEKLFF.

Concerning this clone: Different DNA sequences within this sample yield the same CDR3. The V call is TRBV29-1, the J call TRBJ2-7; possible D gene TRBD2, 6 bases. The CDR3 has 14 residues. Trimming left V 6 bases short and J 0 bases short, with 15 bases between. Germline V gives CDR1 SQVTM, CDR2 ANQGSEA. The DNA of the CDR3 is TGCAGCGTGGCCCCCGGGGGTAGCTCCTACGAGCAGTACTTC. This codes for CSVAPGGSSYEQYF.

This clone was seen more than once but under ten times. The CDR3 protein is CASMETGISPEAFF. CDR3 coding DNA: TGTGCCAGCATGGAAACAGGGATAAGTCCTGAAGCTTTCTTT. This rearrangement joins TRBV2 to TRBJ1-1; D perhaps matches TRBD1 (6 bases). Germline V gene lookup returns CDR1 SNHLY and CDR2 FYNNEI. The CDR3 has 14 amino acids. V was shortened by 7 bases and J by 6 bases, with 18 bases between the two germline ends.

This clone was seen only a few times. The V and J genes are TRBV7-3 and TRBJ2-1, with 10 bases lining up with TRBD1. This CDR3 region has 16 residues. With V trimmed by 3 bases and J by 2 bases, 4 bases remained unmatched. In germline, CDR1 is SGHTA, CDR2 FQGTGA. CDR3 in amino acids: CASSFAGTGAYNEQFF. CDR3 coding DNA: TGTGCCAGCAGCTTCGCCGGGACAGGGGCCTACAATGAGCAGTTCTTC.

The chain links TRBV21-1 to TRBJ2-7; the D call in the table, TRBD1, was not verified against the DNA. TRBV21-1 is annotated as a pseudogene. The CDR3 has 15 residues. CDR3 loop: CASSFWDRGPHEQYF. Here the CDR3 DNA reads TGTGCCAGCAGCTTCTGGGACAGGGGTCCCCACGAGCAGTACTTC.

A few counts support this clone. J is TRBJ1-1 and V is TRBV7-9; a possible D gene is TRBD1 (6 bases). V dropped 5 bases and J dropped 7 bases, with 14 bases sitting between them. Germline CDR1 and CDR2: SEHNR and FQNEAQ (reference sequence). The CDR3 is 13 residues long. CDR3: CASSPPGTLEAFF. In DNA, the CDR3 is TGTGCCAGCAGCCCACCAGGGACACTTGAAGCTTTCTTT.

This sequence joins TRBV19 and TRBJ2-7; 8 positions agree with TRBD2. The junction had 19 bases not matched to a gene; V was cut back by 3 bases and J by 0 bases. Germline values: CDR1 LNHDA, CDR2 SQIVND (reference sequence). There are 20 residues in the CDR3. This chain's CDR3 is CASSISPIDRTSRTSYEQYF. The DNA for the CDR3 is TGTGCCAGTAGTATTTCGCCCATAGATAGGACTAGCAGAACCTCCTACGAGCAGTACTTC.

The chain combines TRBV6-5 with TRBJ1-2, with D possibly matching TRBD1 (6 bases). V lost 7 bases to trimming and J lost 3 bases, with 15 bases between them. From germline, CDR1 is MNHEY and CDR2 SVGAGI. The CDR3 contains 14 residues. CDR3 in DNA: TGTGCCAGCACCACGGGTTACAGGGACTATGGCTACACCTTC. Translation: CASTTGYRDYGYTF.

V gene TRBV19 combines with J gene TRBJ1-1, with a tentative D call TRBD1 (6 bases). Germline V lookup: CDR1 LNHDA, CDR2 SQIVND (reference sequence). V dropped 5 bases and J dropped 1 base, with 14 bases sitting between them. This CDR3 has 15 amino acids. CDR3 sequence: CASSPLARGNTEAFF. CDR3 DNA sequence: TGTGCCAGTAGTCCCTTGGCCAGGGGGAACACTGAAGCTTTCTTT.

The CDR3 loop is CASRPTGVGNQPQHF. The CDR3 region has the DNA TGTGCCAGCAGGCCCACAGGGGTTGGCAATCAGCCCCAGCATTTT. The chain recombines TRBV27 with TRBJ1-5, with 7 nucleotides matching TRBD1. Germline lookup yields CDR1 MNHEY and CDR2 SMNVEV (reference sequence). Unmatched junction bases numbered 7, after V lost 6 bases and J lost 2 bases. This CDR3 is built from 15 residues.

V gene TRBV5-1 combines with J gene TRBJ2-3; 7 positions agree with TRBD2. CDR3 length: 15 amino acids. The ends lost 3 bases at V and 5 bases at J; junction bases unmatched: 9. Germline values: CDR1 SGHRS, CDR2 YFSETQ. The DNA for the CDR3 is TGCGCCAGCAGCTCGACGGGGGGTGGACAAGATACGCAGTATTTT. Translated: CASSSTGGGQDTQYF.